The following is a TCR beta chain sequence with its context. Reverse transcription used about 0.45 to 1 ug RNA and random hexamers. MiXCR was run by TCRdb on the immunoSEQ multiplex PCR reads, yielding one entry per CDR3 protein. The sample has 65,000 to 75,000 distinct CDR3 sequences, approximately 95% seen once; the top ten hold roughly 0.22%. The data derive from a study of CD8 T cells in Susac syndrome. Looked up from germline, CDR1 is SGHDT and CDR2 is YYEEEE. Trimming took off 0 bases at V and 2 bases at J, with 12 bases between the two ends. The CDR3 contains 15 residues. V gene TRBV5-6 combines with J gene TRBJ2-7; D ambiguous. Sequencing used CD8+ T cells from PBMCs. The TCR comes from a human donor in good health. CDR3 in amino acids: CASSLVEVLPYEQYV. For the CDR3, the DNA is TGTGCCAGCAGCTTGGTCGAGGTGCTCCCCTACGAGCAGTACGTC.